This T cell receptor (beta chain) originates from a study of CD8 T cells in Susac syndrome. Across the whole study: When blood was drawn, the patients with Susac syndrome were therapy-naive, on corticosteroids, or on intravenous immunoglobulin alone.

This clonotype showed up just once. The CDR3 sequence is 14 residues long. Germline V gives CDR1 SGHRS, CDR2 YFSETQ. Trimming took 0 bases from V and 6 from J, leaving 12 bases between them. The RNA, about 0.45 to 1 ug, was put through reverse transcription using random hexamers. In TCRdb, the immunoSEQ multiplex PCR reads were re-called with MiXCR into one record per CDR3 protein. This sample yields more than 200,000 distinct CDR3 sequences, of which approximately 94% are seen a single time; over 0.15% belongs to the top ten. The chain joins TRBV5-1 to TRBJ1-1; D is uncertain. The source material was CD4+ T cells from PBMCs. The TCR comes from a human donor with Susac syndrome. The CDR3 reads CASSLVGRVSEAFF. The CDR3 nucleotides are TGCGCCAGCAGCTTGGTGGGGAGGGTCTCTGAAGCTTTCTTT.